The source of this T cell receptor (beta chain) is a study of cytomegalovirus exposure and HLA in healthy donors. Across the study: Earlier sequencing of approximately 200 million T cells yielded under 120 million unique TCR beta sequences. Samples from HLA-typed donors yielded about 85 million unique TCRs in an early data release. General study results and limits: One variant, a missense change in DCLRE1C, was linked in a later analysis to TCR beta V- and J-gene trimming.

Concerning this clone itself: Its antigen is not known.

CDR1 is SGHVS, CDR2 FQNEAQ, per germline. This CDR3 is 15 amino acids long. Trimming pared 1 base from V and 1 base from J, leaving 7 bases between. A multiplex PCR was run with 60 Vbeta primers and 13 Jbeta primers. Sequencing used immunoSEQ multiplex PCR; TCRdb keeps in-frame clones, though not all of them. The sample carries some 160,000 clones, around 77% recorded once. The specimen sequenced was PBMCs. The receptor was derived from a man aged 40-49 years in good health and CMV-seronegative. This chain joins TRBV7-8 and TRBJ2-2; no firm D call. The CDR3 reads CASSLVSQNTGELFF. The DNA for the CDR3 is TGTGCCAGCAGCTTAGTAAGCCAGAACACCGGGGAGCTGTTTTTT.